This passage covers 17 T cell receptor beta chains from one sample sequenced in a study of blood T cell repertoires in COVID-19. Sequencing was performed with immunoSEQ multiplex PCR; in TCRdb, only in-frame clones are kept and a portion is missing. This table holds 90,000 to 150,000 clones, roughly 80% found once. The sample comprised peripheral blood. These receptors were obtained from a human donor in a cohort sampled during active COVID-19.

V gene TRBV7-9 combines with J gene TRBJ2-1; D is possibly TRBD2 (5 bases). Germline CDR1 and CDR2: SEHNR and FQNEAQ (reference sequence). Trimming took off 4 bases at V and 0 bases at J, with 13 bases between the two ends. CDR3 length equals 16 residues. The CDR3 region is CASSSNGLSSYNEQFF. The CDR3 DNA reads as TGTGCCAGCAGCTCAAATGGACTGAGCTCCTACAATGAGCAGTTCTTC.

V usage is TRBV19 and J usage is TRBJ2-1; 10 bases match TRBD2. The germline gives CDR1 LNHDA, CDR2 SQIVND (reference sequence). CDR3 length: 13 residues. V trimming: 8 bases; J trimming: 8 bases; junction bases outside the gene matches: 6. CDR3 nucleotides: TGTGCCAGTTCCACTAGCGGGGCATATGAGCAGTTCTTC. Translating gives CASSTSGAYEQFF.

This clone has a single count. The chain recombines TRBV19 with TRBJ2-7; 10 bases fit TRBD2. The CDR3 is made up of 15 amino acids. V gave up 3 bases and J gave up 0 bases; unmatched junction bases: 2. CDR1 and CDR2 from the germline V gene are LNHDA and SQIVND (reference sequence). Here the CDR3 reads CASSIVAGGSYEQYF. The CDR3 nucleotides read TGTGCCAGTAGTATCGTAGCGGGGGGCTCCTACGAGCAGTACTTC. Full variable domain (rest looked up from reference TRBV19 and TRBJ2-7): DGGITQSPKYLFRKEGQNVTLSCEQNLNHDAMYWYRQDPGQGLRLIYYSQIVNDFQKGDIAEGYSVSREKKESFPLTVTSAQKNPTAFYLCASSIVAGGSYEQYFGPGTRLTVT.

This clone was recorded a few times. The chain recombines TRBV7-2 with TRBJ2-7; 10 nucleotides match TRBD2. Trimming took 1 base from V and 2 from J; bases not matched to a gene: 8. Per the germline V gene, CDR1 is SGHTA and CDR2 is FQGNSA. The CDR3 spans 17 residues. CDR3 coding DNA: TGTGCCAGCAGCTTAGTCACTAGCGGGGACTATACCTACGAGCAGTACTTC. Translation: CASSLVTSGDYTYEQYF.

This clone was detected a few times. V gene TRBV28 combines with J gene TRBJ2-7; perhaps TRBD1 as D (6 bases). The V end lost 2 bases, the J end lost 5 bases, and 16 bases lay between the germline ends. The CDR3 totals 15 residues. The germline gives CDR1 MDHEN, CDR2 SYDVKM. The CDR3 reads CASSLTVRGKNEQYF. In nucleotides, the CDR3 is TGTGCCAGCAGTTTAACGGTCAGGGGAAAAAACGAGCAGTACTTC.

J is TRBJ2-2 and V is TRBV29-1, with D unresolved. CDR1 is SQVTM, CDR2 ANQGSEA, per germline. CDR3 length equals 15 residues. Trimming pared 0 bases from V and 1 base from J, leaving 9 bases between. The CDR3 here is CSVEDLSRNTGELFF. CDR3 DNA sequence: TGCAGCGTTGAAGATCTTTCCAGGAACACCGGGGAGCTGTTTTTT.

CDR3 bases: TGTGCCAGCAGTACCATACGGGGAGCATACGAGCAGTACTTC. Translation gives CASSTIRGAYEQYF. The gene calls are TRBV6-5 and TRBJ2-7; possibly TRBD2 for D (5 bases). The CDR3 runs to 14 residues. Trimming took 5 bases from V and 4 from J, leaving 15 bases between them. Germline loops: CDR1 MNHEY, CDR2 SVGAGI.

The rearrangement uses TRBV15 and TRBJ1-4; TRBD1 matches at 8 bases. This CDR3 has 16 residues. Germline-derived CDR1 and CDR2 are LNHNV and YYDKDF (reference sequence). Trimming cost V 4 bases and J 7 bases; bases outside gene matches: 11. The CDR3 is CATSTRTTGDFEKLFF. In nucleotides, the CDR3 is TGTGCCACCAGCACGCGGACGACAGGGGATTTTGAAAAACTGTTTTTT. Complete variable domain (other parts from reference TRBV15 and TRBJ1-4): DAMVIQNPRYQVTQFGKPVTLSCSQTLNHNVMYWYQQKSSQAPKLLFHYYDKDFNNEADTPDNFQSRRPNTSFCFLDIRSPGLGDTAMYLCATSTRTTGDFEKLFFGSGTQLSVL.

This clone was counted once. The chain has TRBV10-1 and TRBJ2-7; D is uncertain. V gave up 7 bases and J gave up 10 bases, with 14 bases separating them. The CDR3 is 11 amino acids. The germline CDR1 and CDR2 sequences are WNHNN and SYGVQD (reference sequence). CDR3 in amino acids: CASKDPGVQYF. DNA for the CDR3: TGCGCCAGCAAAGACCCAGGCGTTCAGTACTTC.

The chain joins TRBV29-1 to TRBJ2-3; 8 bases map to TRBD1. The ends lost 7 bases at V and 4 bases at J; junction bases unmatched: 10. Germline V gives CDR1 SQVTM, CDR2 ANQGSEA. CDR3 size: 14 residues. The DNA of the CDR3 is TGCAGCGGGTCATCTCGGACAGGGCCAGATACGCAGTATTTT. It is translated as CSGSSRTGPDTQYF.

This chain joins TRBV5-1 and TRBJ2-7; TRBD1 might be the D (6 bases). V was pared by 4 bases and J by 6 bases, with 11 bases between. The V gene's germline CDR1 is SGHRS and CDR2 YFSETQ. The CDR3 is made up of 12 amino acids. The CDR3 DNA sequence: TGCGCCAGCAGCGAACAGGGAGCCGAGCAGTACTTC. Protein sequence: CASSEQGAEQYF.

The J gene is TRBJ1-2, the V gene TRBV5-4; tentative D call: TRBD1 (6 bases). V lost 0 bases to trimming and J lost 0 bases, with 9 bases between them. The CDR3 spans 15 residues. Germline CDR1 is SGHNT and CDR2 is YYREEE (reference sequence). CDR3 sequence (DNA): TGTGCCAGCAGCTTGGTTGGGGGCTCTAACTATGGCTACACCTTC. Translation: CASSLVGGSNYGYTF.

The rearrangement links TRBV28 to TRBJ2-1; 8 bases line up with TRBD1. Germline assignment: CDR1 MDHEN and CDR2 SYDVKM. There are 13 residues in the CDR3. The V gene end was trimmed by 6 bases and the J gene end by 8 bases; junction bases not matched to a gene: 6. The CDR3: CASRQQGVDEQFF. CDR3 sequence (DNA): TGTGCCAGCAGGCAACAGGGGGTCGATGAGCAGTTCTTC.

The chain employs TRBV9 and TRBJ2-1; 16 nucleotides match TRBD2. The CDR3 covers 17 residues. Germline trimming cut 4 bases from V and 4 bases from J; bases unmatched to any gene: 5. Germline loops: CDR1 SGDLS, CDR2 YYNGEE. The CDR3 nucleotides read TGTGCCAGCAGCCGGGGACTAGCGGGAGGGGGGTACAATGAGCAGTTCTTC. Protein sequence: CASSRGLAGGGYNEQFF. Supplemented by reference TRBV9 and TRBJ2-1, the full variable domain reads DSGVTQTPKHLITATGQRVTLRCSPRSGDLSVYWYQQSLDQGLQFLIQYYNGEERAKGNILERFSAQQFPDLHSELNLSSLELGDSALYFCASSRGLAGGGYNEQFFGPGTRLTVL.

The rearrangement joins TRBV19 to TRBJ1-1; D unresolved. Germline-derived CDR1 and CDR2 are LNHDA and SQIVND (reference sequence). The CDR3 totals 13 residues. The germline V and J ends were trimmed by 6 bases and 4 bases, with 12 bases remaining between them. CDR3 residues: CASRSLESTEAFF. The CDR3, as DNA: TGTGCCAGTAGAAGTCTGGAGAGCACTGAAGCTTTCTTT.

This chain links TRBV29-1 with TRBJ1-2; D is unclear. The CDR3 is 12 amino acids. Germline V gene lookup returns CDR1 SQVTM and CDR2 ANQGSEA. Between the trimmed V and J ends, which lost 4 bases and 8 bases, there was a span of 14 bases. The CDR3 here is CSVVEGGSGYTF. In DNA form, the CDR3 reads TGCAGCGTTGTCGAGGGTGGGAGCGGCTACACCTTC.

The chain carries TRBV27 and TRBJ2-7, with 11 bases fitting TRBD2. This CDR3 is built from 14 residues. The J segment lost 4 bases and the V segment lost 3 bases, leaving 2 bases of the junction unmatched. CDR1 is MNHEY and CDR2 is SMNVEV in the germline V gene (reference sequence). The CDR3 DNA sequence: TGTGCCAGCAGTTTCGGGACTAGCGGATACGAGCAGTACTTC. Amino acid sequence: CASSFGTSGYEQYF.